This T cell receptor (beta chain) was captured by sequencing in a study of blood T cell repertoires in COVID-19. Overall study context: Spain, Italy and the United States supplied samples that represented acute and convalescent COVID-19.

V was pared by 10 bases and J by 0 bases, with 18 bases between. There are 16 residues in the CDR3. Germline values: CDR1 LNHDA, CDR2 SQIVND (reference sequence). Here immunoSEQ multiplex PCR was the method, and the copy in TCRdb shows in-frame clones only, minus some. The sample has 140,000 to 150,000 clones, approximately 87% seen once. The chain is built from TRBV19 and TRBJ2-2, with D tentatively TRBD2 (5 bases). Sequencing was done on a sample of peripheral blood. This sequence originates from a man over 45 who had recovered from COVID-19. This CDR3 is CATRGYEGANTGELFF. Here the CDR3 DNA reads TGTGCCACCCGGGGTTATGAGGGAGCGAACACCGGGGAGCTGTTTTTT.